The present TCR beta chain was sequenced within a study of prognosis after radiotherapy for stage I lung cancer. On the study more broadly: Operability status for all non-small cell lung cancer patients was recorded as medically inoperable.

Researchers used two-round multiplex PCR to amplify TCR beta CDR3 starting from genomic DNA. During first-round PCR, primers specific to each TRBV and TRBJ gene were used. Each CDR3 protein gets one entry after TCRdb re-called the multiplex PCR reads with MiXCR. The sample holds tens of thousands of distinct CDR3 sequences; around two fifths are singletons and the top ten take 30% to 40%. From germline, CDR1 is SGDLS and CDR2 YYNGEE. This CDR3 has 14 residues. Trimming cost V 4 bases and J 6 bases; bases outside gene matches: 7. At least ten counts were recorded for this clonotype. The antigen remains undetermined. General observations from the study: The study found that unique TCR clone counts fell after stereotactic body radiation therapy, median approximately 9,600 versus 7,200. Gene usage, both TRBV and TRBJ, reportedly differed between patients with metastases and patients without them.

The sample was PBMCs, taken before or after stereotactic body radiation therapy (not recorded which). The chain combines TRBV9 with TRBJ2-7; 10 bases agree with TRBD1. This clonotype was obtained from a donor aged 50 or older with non-small cell lung cancer. The CDR3 protein is CASSPGTGVREQYF. The CDR3 nucleotides are TGTGCCAGCAGCCCCGGGACAGGGGTTCGCGAGCAGTACTTC.